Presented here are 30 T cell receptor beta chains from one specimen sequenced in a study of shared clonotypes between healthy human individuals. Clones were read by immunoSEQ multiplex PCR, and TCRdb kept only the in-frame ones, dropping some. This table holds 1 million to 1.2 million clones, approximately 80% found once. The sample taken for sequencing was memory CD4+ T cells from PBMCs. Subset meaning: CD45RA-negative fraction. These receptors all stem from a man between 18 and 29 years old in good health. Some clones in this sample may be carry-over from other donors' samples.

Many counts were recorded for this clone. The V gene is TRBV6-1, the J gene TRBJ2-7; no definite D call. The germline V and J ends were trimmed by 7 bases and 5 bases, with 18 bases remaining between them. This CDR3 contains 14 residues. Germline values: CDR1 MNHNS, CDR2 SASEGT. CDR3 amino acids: CASTPPLAVHEQYF. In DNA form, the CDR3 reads TGTGCCAGCACGCCTCCGCTGGCGGTCCACGAGCAGTACTTC.

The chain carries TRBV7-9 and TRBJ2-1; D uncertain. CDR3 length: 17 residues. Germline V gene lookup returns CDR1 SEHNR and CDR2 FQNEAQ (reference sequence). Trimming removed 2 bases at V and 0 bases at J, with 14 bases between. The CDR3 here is CASSLKPAVYSYNEQFF. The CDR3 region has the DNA TGTGCCAGCAGCTTAAAACCCGCGGTTTACTCCTACAATGAGCAGTTCTTC.

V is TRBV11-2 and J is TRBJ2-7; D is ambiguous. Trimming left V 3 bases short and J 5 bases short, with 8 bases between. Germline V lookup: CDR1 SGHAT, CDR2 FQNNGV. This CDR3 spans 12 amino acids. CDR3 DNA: TGTGCCAGCAGCTTTCACACGGACGAGCAGTACTTC. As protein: CASSFHTDEQYF. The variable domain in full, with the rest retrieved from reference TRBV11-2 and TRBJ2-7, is EAGVAQSPRYKIIEKRQSVAFWCNPISGHATLYWYQQILGQGPKLLIQFQNNGVVDDSQLPKDRFSAERLKGVDSTLKIQPAKLEDSAVYLCASSFHTDEQYFGPGTRLTVT.

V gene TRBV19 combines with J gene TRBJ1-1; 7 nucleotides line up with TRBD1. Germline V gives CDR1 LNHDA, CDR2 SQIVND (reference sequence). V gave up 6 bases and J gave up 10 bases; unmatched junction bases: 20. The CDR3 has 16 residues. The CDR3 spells CASSHRAEQGSGRAFF. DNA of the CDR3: TGTGCCAGTAGCCATCGGGCGGAACAGGGGTCGGGGAGAGCTTTCTTT.

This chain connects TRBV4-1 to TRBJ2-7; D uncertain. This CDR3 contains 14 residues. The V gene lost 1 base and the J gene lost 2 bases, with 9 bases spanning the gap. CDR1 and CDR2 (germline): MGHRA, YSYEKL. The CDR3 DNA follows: TGCGCCAGCAGCCAAGCAGCCATAACCTACGAGCAGTACTTC. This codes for CASSQAAITYEQYF.

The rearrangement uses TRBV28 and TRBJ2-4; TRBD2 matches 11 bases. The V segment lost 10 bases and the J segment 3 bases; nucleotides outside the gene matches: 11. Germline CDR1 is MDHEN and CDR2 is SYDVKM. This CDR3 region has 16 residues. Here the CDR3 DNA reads TGTGCCAACAGCACTAGCGGGAGTGTCGGCAAAAACATTCAGTACTTC. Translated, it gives CANSTSGSVGKNIQYF.

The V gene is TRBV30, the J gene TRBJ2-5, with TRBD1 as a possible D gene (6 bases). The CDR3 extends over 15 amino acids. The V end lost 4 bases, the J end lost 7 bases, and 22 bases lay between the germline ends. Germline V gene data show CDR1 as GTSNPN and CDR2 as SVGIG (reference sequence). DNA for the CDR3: TGTGCCTGGAACCAGGGGATGGTCTCTTCAGGGACCCAGTACTTC. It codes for CAWNQGMVSSGTQYF.

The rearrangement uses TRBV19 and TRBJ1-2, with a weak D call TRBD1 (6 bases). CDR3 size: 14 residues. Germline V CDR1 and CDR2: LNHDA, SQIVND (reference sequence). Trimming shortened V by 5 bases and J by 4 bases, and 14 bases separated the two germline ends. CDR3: CASSAGTTPYGYTF. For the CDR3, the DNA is TGTGCCAGTAGTGCGGGGACAACACCCTATGGCTACACCTTC.

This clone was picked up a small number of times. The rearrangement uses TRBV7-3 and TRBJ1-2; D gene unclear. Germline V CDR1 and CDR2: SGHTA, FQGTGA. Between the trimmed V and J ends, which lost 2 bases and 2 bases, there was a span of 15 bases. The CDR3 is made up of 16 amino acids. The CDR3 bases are TGTGCCAGCAGCTTATTTGGGCAGAACAACAACTATGGCTACACCTTC. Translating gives CASSLFGQNNNYGYTF.

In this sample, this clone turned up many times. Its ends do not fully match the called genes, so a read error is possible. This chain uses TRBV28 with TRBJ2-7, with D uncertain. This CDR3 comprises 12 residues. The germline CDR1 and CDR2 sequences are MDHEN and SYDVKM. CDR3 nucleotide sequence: TGTGCCAGCAGTCCGACCTCGTGGCGGCAAGACTTC. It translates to CASSPTSWRQDF.

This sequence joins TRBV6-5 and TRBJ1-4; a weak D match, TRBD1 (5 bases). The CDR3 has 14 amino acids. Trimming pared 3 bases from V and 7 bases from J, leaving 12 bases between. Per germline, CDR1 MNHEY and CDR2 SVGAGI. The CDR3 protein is CASSYGRAGEKLFF. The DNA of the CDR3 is TGTGCCAGCAGTTATGGCAGGGCCGGTGAAAAACTGTTTTTT.

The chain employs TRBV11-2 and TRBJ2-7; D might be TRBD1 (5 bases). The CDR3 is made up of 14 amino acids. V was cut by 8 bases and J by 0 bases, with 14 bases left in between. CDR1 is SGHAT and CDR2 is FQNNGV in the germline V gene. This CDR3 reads CASQGEYTSYEQYF. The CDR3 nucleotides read TGTGCCAGCCAGGGTGAATACACCTCCTACGAGCAGTACTTC.

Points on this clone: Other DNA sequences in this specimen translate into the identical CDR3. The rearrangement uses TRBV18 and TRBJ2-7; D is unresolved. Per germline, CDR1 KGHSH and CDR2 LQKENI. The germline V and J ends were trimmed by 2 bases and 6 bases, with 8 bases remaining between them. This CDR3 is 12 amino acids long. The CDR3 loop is CASSPSRGEQYF. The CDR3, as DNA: TGTGCCAGCTCACCAAGTCGTGGCGAGCAGTACTTC.

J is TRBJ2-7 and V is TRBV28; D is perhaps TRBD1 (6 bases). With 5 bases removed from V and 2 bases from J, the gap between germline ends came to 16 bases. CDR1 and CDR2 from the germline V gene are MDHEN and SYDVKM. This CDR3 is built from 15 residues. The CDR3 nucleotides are TGTGCCAGCAGTGTACCGGGACAAATAGCCTACGAGCAGTACTTC. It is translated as CASSVPGQIAYEQYF.

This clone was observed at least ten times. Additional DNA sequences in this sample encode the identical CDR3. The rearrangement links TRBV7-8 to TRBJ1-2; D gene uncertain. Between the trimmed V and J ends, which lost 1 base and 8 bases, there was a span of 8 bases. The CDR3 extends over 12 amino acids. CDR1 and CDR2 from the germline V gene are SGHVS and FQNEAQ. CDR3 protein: CASSLDIRGYTF. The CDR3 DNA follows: TGTGCCAGCAGCTTAGATATCCGGGGCTACACCTTC.

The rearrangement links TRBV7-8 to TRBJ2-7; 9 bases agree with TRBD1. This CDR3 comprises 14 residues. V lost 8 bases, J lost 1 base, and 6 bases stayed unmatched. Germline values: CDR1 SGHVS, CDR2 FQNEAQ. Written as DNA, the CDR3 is TGTGCCAGCTCCCGGGACAGGGTTTCCTACGAGCAGTACTTC. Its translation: CASSRDRVSYEQYF.

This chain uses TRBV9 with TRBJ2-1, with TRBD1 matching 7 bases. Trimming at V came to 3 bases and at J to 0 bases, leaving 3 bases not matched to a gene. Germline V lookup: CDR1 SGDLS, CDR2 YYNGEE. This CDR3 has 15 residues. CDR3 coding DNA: TGTGCCAGCAGCGAGACAGGGAGCTCCTACAATGAGCAGTTCTTC. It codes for CASSETGSSYNEQFF.

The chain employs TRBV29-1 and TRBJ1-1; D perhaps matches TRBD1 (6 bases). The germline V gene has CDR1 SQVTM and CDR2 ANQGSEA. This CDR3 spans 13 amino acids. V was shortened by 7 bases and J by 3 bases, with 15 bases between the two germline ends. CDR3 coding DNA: TGCAGCGCTCAGGGGAGGGGCGACACTGAAGCTTTCTTT. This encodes CSAQGRGDTEAFF.

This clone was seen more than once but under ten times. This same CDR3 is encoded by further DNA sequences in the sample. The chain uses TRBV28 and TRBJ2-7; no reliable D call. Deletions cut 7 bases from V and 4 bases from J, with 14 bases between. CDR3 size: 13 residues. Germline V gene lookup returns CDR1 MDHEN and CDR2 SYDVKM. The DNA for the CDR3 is TGTGCCAGCACCCCCGGTCGATCTTACGAGCAGTACTTC. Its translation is CASTPGRSYEQYF.

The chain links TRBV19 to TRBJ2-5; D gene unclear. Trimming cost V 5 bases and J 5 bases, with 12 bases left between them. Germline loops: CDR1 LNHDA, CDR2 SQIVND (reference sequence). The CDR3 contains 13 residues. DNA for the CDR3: TGTGCCAGTAGTCTGGGGTGGGTGGAGACCCAGTACTTC. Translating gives CASSLGWVETQYF.

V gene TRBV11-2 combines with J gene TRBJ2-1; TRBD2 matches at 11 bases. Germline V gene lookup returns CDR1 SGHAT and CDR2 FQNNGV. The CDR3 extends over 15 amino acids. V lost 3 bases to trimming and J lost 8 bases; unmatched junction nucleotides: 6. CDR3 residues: CASSFTSGGGDEQFF. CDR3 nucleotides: TGTGCCAGCAGCTTCACTAGCGGGGGAGGGGATGAGCAGTTCTTC. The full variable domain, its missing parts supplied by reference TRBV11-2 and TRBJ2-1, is EAGVAQSPRYKIIEKRQSVAFWCNPISGHATLYWYQQILGQGPKLLIQFQNNGVVDDSQLPKDRFSAERLKGVDSTLKIQPAKLEDSAVYLCASSFTSGGGDEQFFGPGTRLTVL.

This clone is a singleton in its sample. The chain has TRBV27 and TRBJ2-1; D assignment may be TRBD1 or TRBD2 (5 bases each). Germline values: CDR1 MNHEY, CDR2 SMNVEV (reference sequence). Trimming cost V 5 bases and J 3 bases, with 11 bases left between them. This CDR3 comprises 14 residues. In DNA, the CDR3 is TGTGCCAGCAGTCAAAGGGACGGCTACAATGAGCAGTTCTTC. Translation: CASSQRDGYNEQFF.

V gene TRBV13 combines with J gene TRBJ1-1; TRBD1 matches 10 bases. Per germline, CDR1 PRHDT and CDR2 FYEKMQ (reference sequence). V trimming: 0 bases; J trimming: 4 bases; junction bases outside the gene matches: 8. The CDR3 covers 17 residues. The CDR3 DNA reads TGTGCCAGCAGCTTAGGGGGACGACAGGGGGCGGCCACTGAAGCTTTCTTT. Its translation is CASSLGGRQGAATEAFF.

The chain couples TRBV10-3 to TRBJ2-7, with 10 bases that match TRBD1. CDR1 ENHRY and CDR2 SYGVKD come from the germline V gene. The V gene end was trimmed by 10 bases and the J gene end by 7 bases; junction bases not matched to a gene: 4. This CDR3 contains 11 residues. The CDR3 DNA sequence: TGTGCCAGCCGGGACAGGGGTGAGCAGTACTTC. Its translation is CASRDRGEQYF.

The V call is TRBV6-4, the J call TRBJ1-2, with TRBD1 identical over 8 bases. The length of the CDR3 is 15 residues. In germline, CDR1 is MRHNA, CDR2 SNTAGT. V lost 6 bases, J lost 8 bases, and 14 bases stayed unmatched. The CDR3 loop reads CASSPRGQGTMGYTF. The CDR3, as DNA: TGTGCCAGCAGCCCCCGAGGACAGGGAACAATGGGCTACACCTTC.

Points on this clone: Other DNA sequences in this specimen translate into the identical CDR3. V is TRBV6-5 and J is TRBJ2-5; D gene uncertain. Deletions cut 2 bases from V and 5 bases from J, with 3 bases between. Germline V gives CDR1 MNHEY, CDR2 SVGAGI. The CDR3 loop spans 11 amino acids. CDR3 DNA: TGTGCCAGCAGTTACGGCGAGACCCAGTACTTC. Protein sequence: CASSYGETQYF.

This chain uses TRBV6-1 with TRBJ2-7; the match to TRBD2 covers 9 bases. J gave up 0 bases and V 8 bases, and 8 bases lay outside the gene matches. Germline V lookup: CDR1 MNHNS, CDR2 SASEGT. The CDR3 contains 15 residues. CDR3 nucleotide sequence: TGTGCCAGCTCAAAAAATAGCGGGAGCTCCTACGAGCAGTACTTC. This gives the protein CASSKNSGSSYEQYF.

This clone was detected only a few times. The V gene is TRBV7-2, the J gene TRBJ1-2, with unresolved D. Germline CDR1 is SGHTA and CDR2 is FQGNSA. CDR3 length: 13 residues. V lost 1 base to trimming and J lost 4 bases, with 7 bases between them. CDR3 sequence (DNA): TGTGCCAGCAGCTTAGACGCAGTCTATGGCTACACCTTC. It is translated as CASSLDAVYGYTF.

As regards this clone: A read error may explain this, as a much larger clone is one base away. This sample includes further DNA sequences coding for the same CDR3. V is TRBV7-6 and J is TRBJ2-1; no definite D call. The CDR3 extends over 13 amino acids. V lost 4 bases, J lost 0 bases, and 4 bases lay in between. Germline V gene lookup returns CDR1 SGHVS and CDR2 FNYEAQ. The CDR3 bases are TGTGCCAGCAGCTCAAACTCCTACAATGAGCAGTTCTTC. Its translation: CASSSNSYNEQFF.

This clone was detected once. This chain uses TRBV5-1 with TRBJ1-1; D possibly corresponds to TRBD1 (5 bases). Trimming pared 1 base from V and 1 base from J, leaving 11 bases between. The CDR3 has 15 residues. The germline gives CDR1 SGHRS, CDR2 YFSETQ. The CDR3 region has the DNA TGCGCCAGCAGCTTGTTTCGGGGCTCGAACACTGAAGCTTTCTTT. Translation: CASSLFRGSNTEAFF.